The present TCR beta chain was sequenced within a study of blood T cell repertoires in COVID-19. Looking at the study overall: The origin of the acute and convalescent COVID-19 samples was the United States, Italy and Spain. The analysed material was cDNA or gDNA that came from T cells, B-cell-depleted T cells, or PBMCs.

V was clipped by 5 bases and J by 0 bases; unmatched bases: 6. CDR3 length: 16 amino acids. CDR1 SNHLY and CDR2 FYNNEI come from the germline V gene. Under the authors' procedure: Scientists estimated how many nucleated cells there were by amplifying reference gene primers. The assay was immunoSEQ multiplex PCR, and TCRdb's table has in-frame clones only and misses some. Clone size and the V and J calls come from that table; the DNA yielded D and trimming. The data hold around 100,000 clones, with over 75% observed a single time. This TCR came from a young man in a cohort sampled during active COVID-19. This chain uses TRBV2 with TRBJ2-1, with 8 bases that match TRBD2. Sequenced input: peripheral blood. This CDR3 is CASSRTAGGSYNEQFF. CDR3 bases: TGTGCCAGCAGTAGAACCGCGGGGGGCTCCTACAATGAGCAGTTCTTC.